This T cell receptor beta chain emerged from a study of T-cell reconstitution after alpha-beta-depleted transplantation in children. This clonotype has at least ten counts. Antigen specificity is unknown. Overall study results and limits: A year post-transplant, T-cell counts and diversity derived mostly from newly produced T cells. After transplant, high TCRbeta diversity at day 60 in some patients arose from surviving recipient T cells and thymic progenitors. By about two months after transplant, alpha-beta T cells reportedly arose from several hundred graft clones that had expanded.

Trimming left V 8 bases short and J 7 bases short, with 21 bases between. There are 14 residues in the CDR3. Per the germline V gene, CDR1 is LNHNV and CDR2 is YYDKDF (reference sequence). Preparation of the TCRbeta library used unique molecular identifiers. Each CDR3 protein gets one entry after TCRdb re-called the PCR reads with MiXCR. The sample has 100,000 to 130,000 distinct CDR3 sequences, 5.5% to 6.5% seen once; the top ten hold roughly 24%. The clonotype originates from a male patient between 2 and 9 years old who had a stem cell transplant for acute lymphoblastic leukemia, so the T cells may come from the graft donor. The rearrangement joins TRBV15 to TRBJ2-7, with a tentative D call TRBD2 (6 bases). The sequencing here drew on PBMCs, mostly from graft donor cells, taken 360 days after TCRalphabeta/CD19-depleted stem cell transplant. DNA of the CDR3: TGTGCCACCGGGTTAGCGGATGGGAGAGGGGAGCAGTACTTC. Protein product: CATGLADGRGEQYF.